This T cell receptor (beta chain) was obtained from a study of response to subunit inactivated influenza vaccine (dated by TCRdb to the late 2010s). For the study in its entirety: Deep quantitative T cell receptor repertoire profiling was used in the study to track responses to a trivalent subunit inactivated influenza vaccine. Study-wide conclusions, independent of this receptor: The authors proposed that each seasonal influenza vaccination may bring in only a limited number of new T cells.

As for this clonotype: The antigen it binds to is not known. Within one base of it there is no much larger clone, and no base qualities were kept.

The receptor library was made with RT-PCR. TCRdb lists the instrument as Illumina HiSeq 2500. TCRdb trimmed public reads at Q25 via fastp, called clones via MiXCR and kept in-frame beta chains. Rows are combined by CDR3 protein, so each entry shows the most common genes and DNA. The sample contains 600,000 to 850,000 distinct CDR3 sequences, 12% to 15% of them found a single time. Roughly 7.6% of the sample is held by the ten biggest clonotypes. The sequence came from a man aged 45-65 years who received an inactivated influenza vaccine. Donor details come from another sample of the same person, matched by shared clones. The sequencing used PBMCs from blood, collected around 14 days before vaccination.

The DNA is TGCGCCAGCAGCCAAGAAGCCAGGAGCTCCTACGAGCAGTACTTC. Translated, this is CASSQEARSSYEQYF. The chain was built from TRBV4-3 and TRBJ2-7; the D gene lacks a confident call. V loses 0 bases of germline sequence and J loses 0 bases, and the interval between the two ends is 9 bases. The CDR3 has 15 amino acids, counting the end cysteine and phenylalanine. The DNA shown is the 45-base CDR3, in frame from base 1. The germline V gene yields LGHNA for CDR1 and YSLEER for CDR2.